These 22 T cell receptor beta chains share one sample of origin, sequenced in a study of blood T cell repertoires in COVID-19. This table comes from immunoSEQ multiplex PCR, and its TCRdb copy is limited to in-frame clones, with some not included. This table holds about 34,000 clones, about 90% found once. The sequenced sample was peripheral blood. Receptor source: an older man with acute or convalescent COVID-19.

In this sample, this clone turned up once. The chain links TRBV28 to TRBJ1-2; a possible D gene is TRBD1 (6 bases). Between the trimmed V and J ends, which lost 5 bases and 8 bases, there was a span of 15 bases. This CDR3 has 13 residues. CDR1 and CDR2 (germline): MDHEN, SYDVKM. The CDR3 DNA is TGTGCCAGCAGTCCCCAGGGGCGGAACGGCTACACCTTC. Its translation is CASSPQGRNGYTF.

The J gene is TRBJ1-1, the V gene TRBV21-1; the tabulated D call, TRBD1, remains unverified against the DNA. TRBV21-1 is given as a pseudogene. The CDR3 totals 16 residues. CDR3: CASSRGPGTINTEAFF. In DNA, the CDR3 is TGTGCCAGCAGCAGGGGGCCCGGGACAATAAACACTGAAGCTTTCTTT.

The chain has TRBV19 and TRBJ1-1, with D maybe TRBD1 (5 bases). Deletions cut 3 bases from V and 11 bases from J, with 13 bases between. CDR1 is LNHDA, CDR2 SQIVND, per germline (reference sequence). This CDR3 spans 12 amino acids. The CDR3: CASSMGQGTAFF. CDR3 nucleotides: TGTGCCAGTAGTATGGGTCAGGGAACGGCTTTCTTT. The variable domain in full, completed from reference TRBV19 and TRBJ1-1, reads DGGITQSPKYLFRKEGQNVTLSCEQNLNHDAMYWYRQDPGQGLRLIYYSQIVNDFQKGDIAEGYSVSREKKESFPLTVTSAQKNPTAFYLCASSMGQGTAFFGQGTRLTVV.

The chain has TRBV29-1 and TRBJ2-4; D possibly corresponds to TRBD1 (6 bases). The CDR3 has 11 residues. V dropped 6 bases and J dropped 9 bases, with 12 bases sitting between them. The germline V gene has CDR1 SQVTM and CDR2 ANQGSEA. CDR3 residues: CSVEKGGIQYF. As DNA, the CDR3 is TGCAGCGTGGAAAAAGGGGGCATTCAGTACTTC.

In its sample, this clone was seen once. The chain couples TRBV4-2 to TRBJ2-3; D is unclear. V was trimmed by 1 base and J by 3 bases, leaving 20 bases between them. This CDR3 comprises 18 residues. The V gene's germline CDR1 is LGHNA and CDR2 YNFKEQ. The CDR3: CASSQVLPQRHGTDTQYF. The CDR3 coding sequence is TGTGCCAGCAGCCAAGTCCTTCCCCAGAGGCATGGGACAGATACGCAGTATTTT.

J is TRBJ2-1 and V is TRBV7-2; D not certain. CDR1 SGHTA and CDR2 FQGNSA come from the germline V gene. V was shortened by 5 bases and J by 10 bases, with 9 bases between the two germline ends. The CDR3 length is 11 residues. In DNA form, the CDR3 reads TGTGCCAGCAGCCCGCGGTGGGAGCAGTTCTTC. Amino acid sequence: CASSPRWEQFF. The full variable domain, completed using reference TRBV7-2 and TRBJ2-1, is GAGVSQSPSNKVTEKGKDVELRCDPISGHTALYWYRQSLGQGLEFLIYFQGNSAPDKSGLPSDRFSAERTGGSVSTLTIQRTQQEDSAVYLCASSPRWEQFFGPGTRLTVL.

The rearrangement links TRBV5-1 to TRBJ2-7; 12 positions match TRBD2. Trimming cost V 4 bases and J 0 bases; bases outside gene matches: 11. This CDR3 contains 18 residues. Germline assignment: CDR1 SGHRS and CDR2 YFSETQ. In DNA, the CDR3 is TGCGCCAGCAGCCTACTGACTAGCGGGGGCCTAAGCTCCTACGAGCAGTACTTC. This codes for CASSLLTSGGLSSYEQYF.

In nucleotides, the CDR3 is TGTGCCAGCAGTGCGGACAGGGGTACAGATACGCAGTATTTT. It specifies CASSADRGTDTQYF. V usage is TRBV28 and J usage is TRBJ2-3; 9 nucleotides line up with TRBD1. From germline, CDR1 is MDHEN and CDR2 SYDVKM. V lost 5 bases to trimming and J lost 3 bases; unmatched junction nucleotides: 3. The CDR3 totals 14 residues.

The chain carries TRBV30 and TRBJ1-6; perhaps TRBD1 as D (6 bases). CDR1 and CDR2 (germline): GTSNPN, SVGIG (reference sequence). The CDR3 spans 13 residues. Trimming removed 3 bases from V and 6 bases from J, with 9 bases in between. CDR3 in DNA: TGTGCCTGGAGAAGACAGGCTAATTCACCCCTCCACTTT. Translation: CAWRRQANSPLHF.

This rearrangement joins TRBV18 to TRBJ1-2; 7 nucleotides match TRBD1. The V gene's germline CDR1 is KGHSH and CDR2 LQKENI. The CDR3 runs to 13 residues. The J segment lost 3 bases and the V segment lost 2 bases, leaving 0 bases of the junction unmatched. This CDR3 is CASSPTGDYGYTF. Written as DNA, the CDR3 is TGTGCCAGCTCACCAACAGGGGACTATGGCTACACCTTC. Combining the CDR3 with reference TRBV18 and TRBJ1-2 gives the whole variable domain NAGVMQNPRHLVRRRGQEARLRCSPMKGHSHVYWYRQLPEEGLKFMVYLQKENIIDESGMPKERFSAEFPKEGPSILRIQQVVRGDSAAYFCASSPTGDYGYTFGSGTRLTVV.

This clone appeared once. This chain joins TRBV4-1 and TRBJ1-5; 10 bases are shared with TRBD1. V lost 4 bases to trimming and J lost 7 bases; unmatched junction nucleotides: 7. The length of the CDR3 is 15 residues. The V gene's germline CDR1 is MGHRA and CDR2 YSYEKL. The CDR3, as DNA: TGCGCCAGCAGCCTGACAGGGGGCGGAGGACAGCCCCAGCATTTT. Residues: CASSLTGGGGQPQHF.

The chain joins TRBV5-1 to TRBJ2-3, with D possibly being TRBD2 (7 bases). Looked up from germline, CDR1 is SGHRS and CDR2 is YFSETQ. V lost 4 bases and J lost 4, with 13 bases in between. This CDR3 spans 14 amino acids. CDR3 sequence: CASSLDSGADTQYF. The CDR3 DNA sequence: TGCGCCAGCAGCCTGGACAGCGGGGCAGATACGCAGTATTTT.

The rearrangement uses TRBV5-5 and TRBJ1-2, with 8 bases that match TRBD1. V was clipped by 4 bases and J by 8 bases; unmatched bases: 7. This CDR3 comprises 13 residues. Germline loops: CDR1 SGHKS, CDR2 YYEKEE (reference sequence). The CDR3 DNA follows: TGTGCCAGCAGCCCGGACAGGGTAGGAGGCTACACCTTC. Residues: CASSPDRVGGYTF.

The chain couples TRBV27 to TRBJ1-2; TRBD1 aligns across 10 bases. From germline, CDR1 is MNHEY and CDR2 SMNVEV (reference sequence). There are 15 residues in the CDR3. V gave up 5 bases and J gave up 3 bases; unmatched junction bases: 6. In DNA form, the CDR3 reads TGTGCCAGCAGTCTCCGACAGGGGGCCCACTATGGCTACACCTTC. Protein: CASSLRQGAHYGYTF.

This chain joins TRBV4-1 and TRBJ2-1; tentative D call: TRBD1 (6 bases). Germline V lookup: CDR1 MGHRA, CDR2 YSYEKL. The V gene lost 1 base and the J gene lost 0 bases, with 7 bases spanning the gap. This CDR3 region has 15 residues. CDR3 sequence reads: CASSQGQVSYNEQFF. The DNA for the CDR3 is TGCGCCAGCAGCCAAGGACAGGTCTCCTACAATGAGCAGTTCTTC.

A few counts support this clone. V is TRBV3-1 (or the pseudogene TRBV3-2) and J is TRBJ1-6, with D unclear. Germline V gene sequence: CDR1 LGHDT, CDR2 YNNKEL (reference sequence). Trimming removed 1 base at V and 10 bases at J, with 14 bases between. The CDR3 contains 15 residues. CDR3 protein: CASSQGTGFTSPLHF. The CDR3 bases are TGTGCCAGCAGCCAAGGAACGGGGTTTACCTCACCCCTCCACTTT.

The CDR3 nucleotides read TGTGCCAGCGGGCAGGGAAGCACAGATACGCAGTATTTT. This translates into CASGQGSTDTQYF. The chain joins TRBV6-5 to TRBJ2-3, with a tentative D call TRBD1 (5 bases). V was pared by 8 bases and J by 0 bases, with 9 bases between. Germline V gives CDR1 MNHEY, CDR2 SVGAGI. The CDR3 runs to 13 residues.

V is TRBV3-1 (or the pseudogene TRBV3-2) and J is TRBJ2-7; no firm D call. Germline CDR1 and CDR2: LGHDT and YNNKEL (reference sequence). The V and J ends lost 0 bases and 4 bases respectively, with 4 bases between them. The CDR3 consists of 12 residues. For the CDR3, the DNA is TGTGCCAGCAGCCAAGATCTGTACGAGCAGTACTTC. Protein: CASSQDLYEQYF.

The CDR3 is CASSTGTGYFRGTEAFF. The CDR3 nucleotides read TGTGCCAGCAGCACCGGGACAGGGTATTTCCGGGGCACTGAAGCTTTCTTT. This chain links TRBV5-8 with TRBJ1-1; 9 bases line up with TRBD1. V was clipped by 4 bases and J by 4 bases; unmatched bases: 14. The V gene's germline CDR1 is SGHTS and CDR2 YDEGEE. The CDR3 spans 17 residues.

CDR3 amino acids: CASSLRIDGAYGYTF. The CDR3 DNA sequence: TGTGCCAGCAGCTTAAGAATCGACGGAGCCTATGGCTACACCTTC. The chain uses TRBV7-2 and TRBJ1-2; D is uncertain. CDR1 SGHTA and CDR2 FQGNSA come from the germline V gene. V was cut by 2 bases and J by 4 bases, with 14 bases left in between. The CDR3 totals 15 residues.

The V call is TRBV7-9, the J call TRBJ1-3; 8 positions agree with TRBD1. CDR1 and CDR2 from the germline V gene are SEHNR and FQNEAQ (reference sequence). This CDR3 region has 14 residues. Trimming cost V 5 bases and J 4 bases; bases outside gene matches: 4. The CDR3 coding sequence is TGTGCCAGCAGCACGACAGGGGCAGGAAACACCATATATTTT. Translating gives CASSTTGAGNTIYF.

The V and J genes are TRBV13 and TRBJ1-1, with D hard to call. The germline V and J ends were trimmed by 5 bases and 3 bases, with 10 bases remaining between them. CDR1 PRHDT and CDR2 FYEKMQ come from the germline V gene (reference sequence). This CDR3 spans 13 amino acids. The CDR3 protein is CASSRDKDTEAFF. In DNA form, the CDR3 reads TGTGCCAGCAGCAGAGACAAAGACACTGAAGCTTTCTTT.